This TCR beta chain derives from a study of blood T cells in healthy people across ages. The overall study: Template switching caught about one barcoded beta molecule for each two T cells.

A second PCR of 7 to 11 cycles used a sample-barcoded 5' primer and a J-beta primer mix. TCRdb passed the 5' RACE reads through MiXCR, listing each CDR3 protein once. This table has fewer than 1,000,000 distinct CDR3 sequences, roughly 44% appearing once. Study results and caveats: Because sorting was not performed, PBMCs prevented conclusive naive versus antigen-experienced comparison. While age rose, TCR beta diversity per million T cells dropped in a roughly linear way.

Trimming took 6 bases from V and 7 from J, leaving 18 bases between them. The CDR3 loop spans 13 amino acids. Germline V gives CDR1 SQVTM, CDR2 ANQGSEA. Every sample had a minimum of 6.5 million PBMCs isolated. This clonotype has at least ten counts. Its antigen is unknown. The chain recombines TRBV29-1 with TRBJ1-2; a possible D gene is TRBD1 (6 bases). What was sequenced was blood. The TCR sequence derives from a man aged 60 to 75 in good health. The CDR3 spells CSVEIRGSTGYTF. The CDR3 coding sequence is TGCAGCGTGGAAATAAGGGGGTCGACTGGCTACACCTTC.